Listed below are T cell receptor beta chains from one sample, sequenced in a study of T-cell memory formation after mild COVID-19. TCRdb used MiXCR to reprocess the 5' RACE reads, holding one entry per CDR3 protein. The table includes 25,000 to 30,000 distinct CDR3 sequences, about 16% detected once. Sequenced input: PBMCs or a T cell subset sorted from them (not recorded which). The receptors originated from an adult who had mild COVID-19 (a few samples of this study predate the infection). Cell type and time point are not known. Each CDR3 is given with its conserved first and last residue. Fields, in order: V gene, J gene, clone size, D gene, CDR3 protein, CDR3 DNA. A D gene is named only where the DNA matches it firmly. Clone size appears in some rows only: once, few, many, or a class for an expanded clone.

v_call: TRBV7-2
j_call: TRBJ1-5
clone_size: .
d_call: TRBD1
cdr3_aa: CASSLGQGTQPQHF
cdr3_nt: TGTGCCAGCAGCTTAGGACAGGGCACCCAGCCCCAGCATTTT

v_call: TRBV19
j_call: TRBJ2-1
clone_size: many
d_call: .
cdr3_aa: CASTGAYPYNEQFF
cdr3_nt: TGTGCCAGTACCGGGGCGTATCCTTACAATGAGCAGTTCTTC

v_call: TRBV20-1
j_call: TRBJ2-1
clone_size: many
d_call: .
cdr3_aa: CSASKLGGEQFF
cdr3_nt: TGCAGTGCTAGCAAACTAGGAGGTGAGCAGTTCTTC

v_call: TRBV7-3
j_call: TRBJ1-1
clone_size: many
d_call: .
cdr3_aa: CASSLVGGGNTEAFF
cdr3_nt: TGTGCCAGCAGCTTAGTCGGGGGCGGGAACACTGAAGCTTTCTTT

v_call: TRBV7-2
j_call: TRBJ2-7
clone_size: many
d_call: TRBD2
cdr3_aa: CASSRGLADYEQYF
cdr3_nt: TGTGCCAGCAGCCGTGGACTAGCGGACTACGAGCAGTACTTC

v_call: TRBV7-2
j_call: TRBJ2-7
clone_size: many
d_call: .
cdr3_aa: CASSLILAGEQYF
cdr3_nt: TGTGCCAGCAGCTTAATCTTGGCGGGTGAGCAGTACTTC

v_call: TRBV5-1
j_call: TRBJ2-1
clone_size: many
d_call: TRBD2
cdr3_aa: CASSRPGQASGSGYNEQFF
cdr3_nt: TGCGCCAGCAGTCGGCCGGGACAGGCTAGCGGGAGCGGATACAATGAGCAGTTCTTC

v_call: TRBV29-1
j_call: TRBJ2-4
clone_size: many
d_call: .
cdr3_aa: CTRNRTAKAKNIQYF
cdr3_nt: TGCACCAGAAACCGGACAGCGAAGGCCAAAAACATTCAGTACTTC

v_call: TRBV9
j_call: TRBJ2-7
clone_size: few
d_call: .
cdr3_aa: CASSGYSGDYEQYF
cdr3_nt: TGTGCCAGCAGCGGATACTCAGGGGACTACGAGCAGTACTTC

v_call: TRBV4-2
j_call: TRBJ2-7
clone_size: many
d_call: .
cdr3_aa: CASRMAVSSYEQYF
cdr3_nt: TGTGCCAGCAGAATGGCGGTAAGCTCCTACGAGCAGTACTTC

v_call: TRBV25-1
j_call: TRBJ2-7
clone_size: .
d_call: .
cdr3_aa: CASSGRRRTWEQYF
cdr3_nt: TGTGCCAGCAGTGGTAGGAGGCGCACCTGGGAGCAGTACTTC

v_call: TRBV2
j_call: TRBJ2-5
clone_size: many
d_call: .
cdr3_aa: CASRLRETQYF
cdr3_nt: TGTGCCAGCAGACTACGAGAGACCCAGTACTTC

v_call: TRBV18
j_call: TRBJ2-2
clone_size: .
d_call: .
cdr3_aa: CASSPPLAGELFF
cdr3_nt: TGTGCCAGCTCACCACCACTGGCCGGGGAGCTGTTTTTT

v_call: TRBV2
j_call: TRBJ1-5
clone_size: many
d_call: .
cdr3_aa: CASSDIFGSQPQHF
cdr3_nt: TGTGCCAGCAGTGATATCTTCGGATCCCAGCCCCAGCATTTT

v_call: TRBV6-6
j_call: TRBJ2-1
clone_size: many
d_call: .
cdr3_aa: CASSLGWNEQFF
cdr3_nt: TGTGCCAGCAGTTTAGGATGGAATGAGCAGTTCTTC

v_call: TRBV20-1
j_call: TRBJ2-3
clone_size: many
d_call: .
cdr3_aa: CSASRGDTQYF
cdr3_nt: TGCAGTGCTAGTAGGGGGGATACGCAGTATTTT

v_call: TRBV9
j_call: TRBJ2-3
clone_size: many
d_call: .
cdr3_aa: CASSVNRVGGSKDTQYF
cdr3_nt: TGTGCCAGCAGCGTAAATCGAGTGGGAGGATCTAAAGATACGCAGTATTTT

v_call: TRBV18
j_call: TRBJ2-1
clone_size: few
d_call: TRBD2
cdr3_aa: CASSPGLAGVSYNEQFF
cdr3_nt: TGTGCCAGCTCACCAGGCTTAGCGGGGGTCTCCTACAATGAGCAGTTCTTC

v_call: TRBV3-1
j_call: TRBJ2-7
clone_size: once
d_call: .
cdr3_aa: CASSQVASQGEQYF
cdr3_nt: TGTGCCAGCAGCCAGGTGGCGAGTCAGGGGGAGCAGTACTTC

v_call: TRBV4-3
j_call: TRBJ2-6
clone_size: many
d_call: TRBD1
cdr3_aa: CASSQRDRGPGANVLTF
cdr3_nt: TGCGCCAGCAGCCAGCGGGACAGGGGGCCTGGGGCCAACGTCCTGACTTTC

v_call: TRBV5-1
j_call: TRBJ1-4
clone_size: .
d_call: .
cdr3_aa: CASSYGRSGEKLFF
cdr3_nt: TGCGCCAGCAGCTACGGGCGAAGTGGTGAAAAACTGTTTTTT

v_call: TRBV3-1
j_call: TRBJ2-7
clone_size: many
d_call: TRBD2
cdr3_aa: CASSRGGDSYEQYF
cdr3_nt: TGTGCCAGCAGCCGCGGGGGGGACTCCTACGAGCAGTACTTC

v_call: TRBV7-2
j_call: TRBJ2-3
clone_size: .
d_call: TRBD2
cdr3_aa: CASSLGAGVTDTQYF
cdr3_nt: TGTGCCAGCAGCTTAGGCGCGGGGGTCACAGATACGCAGTATTTT

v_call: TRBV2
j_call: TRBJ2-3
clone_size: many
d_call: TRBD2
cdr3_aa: CASTLTSGRTDTQYF
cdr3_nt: TGTGCCAGCACCTTGACTAGCGGGAGAACAGATACGCAGTATTTT

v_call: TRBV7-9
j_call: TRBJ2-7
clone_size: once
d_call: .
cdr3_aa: CASRPNPGTYEQYF
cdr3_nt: TGTGCCAGCAGACCTAACCCCGGGACCTACGAGCAGTACTTC